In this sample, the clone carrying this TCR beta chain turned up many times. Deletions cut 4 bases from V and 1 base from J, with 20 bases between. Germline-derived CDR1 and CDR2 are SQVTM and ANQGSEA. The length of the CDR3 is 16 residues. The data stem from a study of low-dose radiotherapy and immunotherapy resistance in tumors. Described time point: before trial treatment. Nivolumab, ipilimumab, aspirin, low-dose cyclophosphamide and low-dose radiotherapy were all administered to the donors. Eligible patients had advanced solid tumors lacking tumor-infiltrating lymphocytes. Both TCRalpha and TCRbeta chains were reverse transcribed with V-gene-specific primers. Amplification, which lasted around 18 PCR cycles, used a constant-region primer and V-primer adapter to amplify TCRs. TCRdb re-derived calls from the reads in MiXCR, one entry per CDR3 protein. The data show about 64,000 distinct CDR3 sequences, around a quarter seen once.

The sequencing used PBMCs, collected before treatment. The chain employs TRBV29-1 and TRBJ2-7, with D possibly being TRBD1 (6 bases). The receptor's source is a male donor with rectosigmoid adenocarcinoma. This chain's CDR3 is CSVARSGPGESYEQYF. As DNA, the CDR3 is TGCAGCGTTGCGCGGTCGGGGCCAGGGGAATCCTACGAGCAGTACTTC.